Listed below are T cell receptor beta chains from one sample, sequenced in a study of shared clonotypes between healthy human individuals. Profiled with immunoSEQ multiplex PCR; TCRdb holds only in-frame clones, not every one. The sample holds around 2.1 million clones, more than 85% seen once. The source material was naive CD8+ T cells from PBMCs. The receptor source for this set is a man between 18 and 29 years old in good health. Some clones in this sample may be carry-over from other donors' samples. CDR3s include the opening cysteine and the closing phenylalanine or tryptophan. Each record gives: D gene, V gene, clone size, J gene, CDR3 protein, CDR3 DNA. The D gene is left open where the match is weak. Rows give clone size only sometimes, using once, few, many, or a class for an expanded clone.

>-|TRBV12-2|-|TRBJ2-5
CASRLVQGEETQYF
TGTGCAAGTCGCTTAGTACAGGGAGAAGAGACCCAGTACTTC
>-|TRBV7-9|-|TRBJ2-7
CASSPPPGPSYEQYF
TGTGCCAGCAGCCCCCCGCCAGGTCCGTCCTACGAGCAGTACTTC
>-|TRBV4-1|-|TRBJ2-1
CASSQGTDYLAPSYNEQFF
TGCGCCAGCAGCCAAGGGACAGACTATCTAGCACCTTCCTACAATGAGCAGTTCTTC
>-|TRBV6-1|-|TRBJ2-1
CASSEGRKNEQFF
TGTGCCAGCAGTGAAGGTCGCAAGAATGAGCAGTTCTTC
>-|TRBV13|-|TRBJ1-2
CASIDGREYGYTF
TGTGCCAGCATCGATGGCAGGGAATATGGCTACACCTTC
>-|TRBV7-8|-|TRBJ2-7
CASSFIAGRTDYEQYF
TGTGCCAGCAGCTTTATTGCGGGACGAACAGACTACGAGCAGTACTTC
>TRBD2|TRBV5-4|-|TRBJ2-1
CASSWKREHHNEQFF
TGTGCCAGCAGCTGGAAGCGGGAGCACCACAATGAGCAGTTCTTC
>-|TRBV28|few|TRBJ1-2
CASTSSQALSYGYTF
TGTGCCAGCACCTCTAGCCAAGCCTTGAGTTATGGCTACACCTTC
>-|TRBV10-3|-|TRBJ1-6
CAISESGNSLRRWDSPLHF
TGTGCCATCAGTGAGTCGGGAAACTCGTTGCGGCGGTGGGATTCACCCCTCCACTTT
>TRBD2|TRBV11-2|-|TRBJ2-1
CASSRPGLAAYNEQFF
TGTGCCAGCAGCAGACCGGGACTAGCGGCCTACAATGAGCAGTTCTTC
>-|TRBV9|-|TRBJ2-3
CASSVAGSTDTQYF
TGTGCCAGCAGCGTAGCGGGGTCCACAGATACGCAGTATTTT
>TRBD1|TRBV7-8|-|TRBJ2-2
CASSLARDRVNTGELFF
TGTGCCAGCAGCTTAGCGCGAGACAGGGTCAACACCGGGGAGCTGTTTTTT
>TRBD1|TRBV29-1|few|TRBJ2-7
CSVELVGQGASYEQYF
TGCAGCGTTGAGTTAGTGGGGCAGGGGGCATCCTACGAGCAGTACTTC
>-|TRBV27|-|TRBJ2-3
CASCYSPSGESDTHYF
TGTGCCAGCTGCTATTCTCCCTCCGGCGAGTCAGATACGCATTATTTT
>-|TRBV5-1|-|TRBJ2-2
CASSLEWGRNTGELFF
TGCGCCAGCAGCTTGGAGTGGGGGCGGAACACCGGGGAGCTGTTTTTT
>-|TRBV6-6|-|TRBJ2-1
CASFSRGADNEQFF
TGTGCCAGCTTTTCGCGCGGAGCCGACAATGAGCAGTTCTTC
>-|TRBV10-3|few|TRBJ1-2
CAISESGGAYGYTF
TGTGCCATCAGTGAGTCTGGCGGGGCCTATGGCTACACCTTC
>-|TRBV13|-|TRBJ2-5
CASSLAGAGSETQYF
TGTGCCAGCAGCTTGGCGGGGGCAGGGAGCGAGACCCAGTACTTC
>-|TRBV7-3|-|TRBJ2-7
CASSLNGGQTYEQYF
TGTGCCAGCAGCTTAAACGGTGGGCAGACCTACGAGCAGTACTTC
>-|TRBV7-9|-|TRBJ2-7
CASSSGSSYEQYF
TGTGCCAGCAGCTCGGGCAGCTCCTACGAGCAGTACTTC
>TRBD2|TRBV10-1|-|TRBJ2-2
CASSAGGTGELFF
TGCGCCAGCAGTGCGGGGGGCACCGGGGAGCTGTTTTTT
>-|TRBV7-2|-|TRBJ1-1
CASSSGDHGALDTEAFF
TGTGCCAGCAGCTCCGGAGACCACGGGGCCTTAGACACTGAAGCTTTCTTT
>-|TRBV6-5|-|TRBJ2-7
CASISASSYEQYF
TGTGCCAGCATCTCGGCCAGCTCCTACGAGCAGTACTTC
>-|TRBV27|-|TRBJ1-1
CASSLSENTEAFF
TGTGCCAGCAGTCTTAGTGAGAACACTGAAGCTTTCTTT
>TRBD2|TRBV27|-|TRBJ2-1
CASEGLAGGPGNEQFF
TGTGCCAGCGAGGGGCTAGCGGGAGGGCCGGGTAATGAGCAGTTCTTC